A selection of T cell receptor beta chains follows, all from one sample in a study of blood T cell repertoires in COVID-19. The data were produced by immunoSEQ multiplex PCR, yet TCRdb's version contains in-frame clones alone and is incomplete. Of about 130,000 clones in the sample, around 88% were seen once. The sequenced material came from peripheral blood. Receptors were obtained from a man aged 45-60 years with acute or convalescent COVID-19. The CDR3 runs from the conserved cysteine through the conserved F or W. The order of the fields is clone size, D gene, J gene, V gene, CDR3 DNA, CDR3 protein. A D gene is named only where the DNA matches it firmly. Clone size, where shown, is once, few, many, or a class for clones that have expanded.

size: .; D: TRBD2; J: TRBJ2-5; V: TRBV18; DNA: TGTGCCAGCTCACCACGGCGAGGGACTAGCGGGATCCAAGAGACCCAGTACTTC; CDR3: CASSPRRGTSGIQETQYF
size: few; D: TRBD1; J: TRBJ1-2; V: TRBV5-6; DNA: TGTGCCAGCAGCGCTGACAGGGGGCTTGGCTACACCTTC; CDR3: CASSADRGLGYTF
size: .; D: .; J: TRBJ1-1; V: TRBV18; DNA: TGTGCCAGCTCCCTGACAGGCTTGAACACTGAAGCTTTCTTT; CDR3: CASSLTGLNTEAFF
size: .; D: TRBD1; J: TRBJ1-4; V: TRBV7-6; DNA: TGTGCCAGCAGCAAAACAGGGGGCCTCATAGAAAAACTGTTTTTT; CDR3: CASSKTGGLIEKLFF
size: .; D: .; J: TRBJ2-3; V: TRBV2; DNA: TGTGCCAGCAGTGAAAGGAGAATCACAGATACGCAGTATTTT; CDR3: CASSERRITDTQYF
size: .; D: .; J: TRBJ1-3; V: TRBV12-3/TRBV12-4; DNA: TGTGCCAGCAGTTTTTTCCAGGGAAACACCATATATTTT; CDR3: CASSFFQGNTIYF
size: .; D: .; J: TRBJ2-1; V: TRBV2; DNA: TGTGCCAGCAGTGCCGGACTCAACAATGAGCAGTTCTTC; CDR3: CASSAGLNNEQFF
size: once; D: TRBD2; J: TRBJ2-5; V: TRBV5-1; DNA: TGCGCCAGCAGCTACGGGACTAGCGGTCCGTTGGAGACCCAGTACTTC; CDR3: CASSYGTSGPLETQYF
size: .; D: .; J: TRBJ1-6; V: TRBV2; DNA: TGTGCCAGCAGCGGACAGACAGGATATTCACCCCTCCACTTT; CDR3: CASSGQTGYSPLHF
size: .; D: .; J: TRBJ1-1; V: TRBV5-4; DNA: TGTGCCTACAGCCTCCTTCGGAACACTGAAGCTTTCTTT; CDR3: CAYSLLRNTEAFF
size: .; D: .; J: TRBJ2-1; V: TRBV6-6; DNA: TGTGCCAGCAGTTTCAGCTCCTACAATGAGCAGTTCTTC; CDR3: CASSFSSYNEQFF
size: once; D: .; J: TRBJ1-3; V: TRBV27; DNA: TGTGCCAGCAGGGTTTCGGGGGATTCTGGAAACACCATATATTTT; CDR3: CASRVSGDSGNTIYF
size: .; D: .; J: TRBJ1-6; V: TRBV2; DNA: TGTGCCAGCAGTGTCCAGGGCTCACCCCTCCACTTT; CDR3: CASSVQGSPLHF
size: once; D: .; J: TRBJ1-1; V: TRBV19; DNA: TGTGCCAGTAGAGACAGGTATGAAGCTTTCTTT; CDR3: CASRDRYEAFF
size: .; D: .; J: TRBJ2-2; V: TRBV7-6; DNA: TGTGCCAGCAGCTTAGAAAACGGGGGGCTTACCGGGGAGCTGTTTTTT; CDR3: CASSLENGGLTGELFF
size: .; D: .; J: TRBJ1-3; V: TRBV29-1; DNA: TGCAGCGTTGTAGCGGGCTCTGGAAACACCATATATTTT; CDR3: CSVVAGSGNTIYF
size: .; D: .; J: TRBJ1-6; V: TRBV28; DNA: TGTGCCAGCAGTGGGTTAACACTACGGTTCTATAATTCACCCCTCCACTTT; CDR3: CASSGLTLRFYNSPLHF
size: .; D: .; J: TRBJ1-6; V: TRBV25-1; DNA: TGTGCCAGCAGTGGGACTCTCTATAATTCACCCCTCCACTTT; CDR3: CASSGTLYNSPLHF
size: .; D: TRBD1; J: TRBJ1-1; V: TRBV5-1; DNA: TGCGCCAGCAGCTTGGGATCAGGGGGCCCCCGACACACTGAAGCTTTCTTT; CDR3: CASSLGSGGPRHTEAFF
size: .; D: TRBD1; J: TRBJ2-5; V: TRBV6-5; DNA: TGTGCCAGCGAGGGGGCGGAGACCCAGTACTTC; CDR3: CASEGAETQYF
size: .; D: TRBD2; J: TRBJ2-2; V: TRBV7-9; DNA: TGTGCCAGCAGCCCACTTGGACTAGCGGCGAACACCGGGGAGCTGTTTTTT; CDR3: CASSPLGLAANTGELFF
size: .; D: TRBD2; J: TRBJ2-1; V: TRBV7-2; DNA: TGTGCCAGCAGCACGGGACTAGCGGGGAACAATGAGCAGTTCTTC; CDR3: CASSTGLAGNNEQFF